This T cell receptor beta chain was observed in a study of T cell repertoires in cytomegalovirus infection. MiXCR, run by TCRdb on the reads, gives a single entry per CDR3 protein. The sample contains 830,000 or so distinct CDR3 sequences, less than 35% of which appear only once. This clonotype showed up just a few times. As yet, its antigen is unknown. The CDR3 length is 15 residues. Germline CDR1 MNHNS, CDR2 SASEGT. The V end lost 2 bases, the J end lost 2 bases, and 10 bases lay between the germline ends. This material consisted of cultured CD8+ T cells from PBMCs, taken from culture after CMV antigen stimulation. J is TRBJ1-5 and V is TRBV6-1, with a tentative D call TRBD1 (6 bases). The source is a human donor in good health (CMV status not recorded). Some clones in this sample may be carry-over from other donors' samples. The CDR3 DNA is TGTGCCAGCAGTGAACTCAGGGGAGGCAATCAGCCCCAGCATTTT. Its protein is CASSELRGGNQPQHF.